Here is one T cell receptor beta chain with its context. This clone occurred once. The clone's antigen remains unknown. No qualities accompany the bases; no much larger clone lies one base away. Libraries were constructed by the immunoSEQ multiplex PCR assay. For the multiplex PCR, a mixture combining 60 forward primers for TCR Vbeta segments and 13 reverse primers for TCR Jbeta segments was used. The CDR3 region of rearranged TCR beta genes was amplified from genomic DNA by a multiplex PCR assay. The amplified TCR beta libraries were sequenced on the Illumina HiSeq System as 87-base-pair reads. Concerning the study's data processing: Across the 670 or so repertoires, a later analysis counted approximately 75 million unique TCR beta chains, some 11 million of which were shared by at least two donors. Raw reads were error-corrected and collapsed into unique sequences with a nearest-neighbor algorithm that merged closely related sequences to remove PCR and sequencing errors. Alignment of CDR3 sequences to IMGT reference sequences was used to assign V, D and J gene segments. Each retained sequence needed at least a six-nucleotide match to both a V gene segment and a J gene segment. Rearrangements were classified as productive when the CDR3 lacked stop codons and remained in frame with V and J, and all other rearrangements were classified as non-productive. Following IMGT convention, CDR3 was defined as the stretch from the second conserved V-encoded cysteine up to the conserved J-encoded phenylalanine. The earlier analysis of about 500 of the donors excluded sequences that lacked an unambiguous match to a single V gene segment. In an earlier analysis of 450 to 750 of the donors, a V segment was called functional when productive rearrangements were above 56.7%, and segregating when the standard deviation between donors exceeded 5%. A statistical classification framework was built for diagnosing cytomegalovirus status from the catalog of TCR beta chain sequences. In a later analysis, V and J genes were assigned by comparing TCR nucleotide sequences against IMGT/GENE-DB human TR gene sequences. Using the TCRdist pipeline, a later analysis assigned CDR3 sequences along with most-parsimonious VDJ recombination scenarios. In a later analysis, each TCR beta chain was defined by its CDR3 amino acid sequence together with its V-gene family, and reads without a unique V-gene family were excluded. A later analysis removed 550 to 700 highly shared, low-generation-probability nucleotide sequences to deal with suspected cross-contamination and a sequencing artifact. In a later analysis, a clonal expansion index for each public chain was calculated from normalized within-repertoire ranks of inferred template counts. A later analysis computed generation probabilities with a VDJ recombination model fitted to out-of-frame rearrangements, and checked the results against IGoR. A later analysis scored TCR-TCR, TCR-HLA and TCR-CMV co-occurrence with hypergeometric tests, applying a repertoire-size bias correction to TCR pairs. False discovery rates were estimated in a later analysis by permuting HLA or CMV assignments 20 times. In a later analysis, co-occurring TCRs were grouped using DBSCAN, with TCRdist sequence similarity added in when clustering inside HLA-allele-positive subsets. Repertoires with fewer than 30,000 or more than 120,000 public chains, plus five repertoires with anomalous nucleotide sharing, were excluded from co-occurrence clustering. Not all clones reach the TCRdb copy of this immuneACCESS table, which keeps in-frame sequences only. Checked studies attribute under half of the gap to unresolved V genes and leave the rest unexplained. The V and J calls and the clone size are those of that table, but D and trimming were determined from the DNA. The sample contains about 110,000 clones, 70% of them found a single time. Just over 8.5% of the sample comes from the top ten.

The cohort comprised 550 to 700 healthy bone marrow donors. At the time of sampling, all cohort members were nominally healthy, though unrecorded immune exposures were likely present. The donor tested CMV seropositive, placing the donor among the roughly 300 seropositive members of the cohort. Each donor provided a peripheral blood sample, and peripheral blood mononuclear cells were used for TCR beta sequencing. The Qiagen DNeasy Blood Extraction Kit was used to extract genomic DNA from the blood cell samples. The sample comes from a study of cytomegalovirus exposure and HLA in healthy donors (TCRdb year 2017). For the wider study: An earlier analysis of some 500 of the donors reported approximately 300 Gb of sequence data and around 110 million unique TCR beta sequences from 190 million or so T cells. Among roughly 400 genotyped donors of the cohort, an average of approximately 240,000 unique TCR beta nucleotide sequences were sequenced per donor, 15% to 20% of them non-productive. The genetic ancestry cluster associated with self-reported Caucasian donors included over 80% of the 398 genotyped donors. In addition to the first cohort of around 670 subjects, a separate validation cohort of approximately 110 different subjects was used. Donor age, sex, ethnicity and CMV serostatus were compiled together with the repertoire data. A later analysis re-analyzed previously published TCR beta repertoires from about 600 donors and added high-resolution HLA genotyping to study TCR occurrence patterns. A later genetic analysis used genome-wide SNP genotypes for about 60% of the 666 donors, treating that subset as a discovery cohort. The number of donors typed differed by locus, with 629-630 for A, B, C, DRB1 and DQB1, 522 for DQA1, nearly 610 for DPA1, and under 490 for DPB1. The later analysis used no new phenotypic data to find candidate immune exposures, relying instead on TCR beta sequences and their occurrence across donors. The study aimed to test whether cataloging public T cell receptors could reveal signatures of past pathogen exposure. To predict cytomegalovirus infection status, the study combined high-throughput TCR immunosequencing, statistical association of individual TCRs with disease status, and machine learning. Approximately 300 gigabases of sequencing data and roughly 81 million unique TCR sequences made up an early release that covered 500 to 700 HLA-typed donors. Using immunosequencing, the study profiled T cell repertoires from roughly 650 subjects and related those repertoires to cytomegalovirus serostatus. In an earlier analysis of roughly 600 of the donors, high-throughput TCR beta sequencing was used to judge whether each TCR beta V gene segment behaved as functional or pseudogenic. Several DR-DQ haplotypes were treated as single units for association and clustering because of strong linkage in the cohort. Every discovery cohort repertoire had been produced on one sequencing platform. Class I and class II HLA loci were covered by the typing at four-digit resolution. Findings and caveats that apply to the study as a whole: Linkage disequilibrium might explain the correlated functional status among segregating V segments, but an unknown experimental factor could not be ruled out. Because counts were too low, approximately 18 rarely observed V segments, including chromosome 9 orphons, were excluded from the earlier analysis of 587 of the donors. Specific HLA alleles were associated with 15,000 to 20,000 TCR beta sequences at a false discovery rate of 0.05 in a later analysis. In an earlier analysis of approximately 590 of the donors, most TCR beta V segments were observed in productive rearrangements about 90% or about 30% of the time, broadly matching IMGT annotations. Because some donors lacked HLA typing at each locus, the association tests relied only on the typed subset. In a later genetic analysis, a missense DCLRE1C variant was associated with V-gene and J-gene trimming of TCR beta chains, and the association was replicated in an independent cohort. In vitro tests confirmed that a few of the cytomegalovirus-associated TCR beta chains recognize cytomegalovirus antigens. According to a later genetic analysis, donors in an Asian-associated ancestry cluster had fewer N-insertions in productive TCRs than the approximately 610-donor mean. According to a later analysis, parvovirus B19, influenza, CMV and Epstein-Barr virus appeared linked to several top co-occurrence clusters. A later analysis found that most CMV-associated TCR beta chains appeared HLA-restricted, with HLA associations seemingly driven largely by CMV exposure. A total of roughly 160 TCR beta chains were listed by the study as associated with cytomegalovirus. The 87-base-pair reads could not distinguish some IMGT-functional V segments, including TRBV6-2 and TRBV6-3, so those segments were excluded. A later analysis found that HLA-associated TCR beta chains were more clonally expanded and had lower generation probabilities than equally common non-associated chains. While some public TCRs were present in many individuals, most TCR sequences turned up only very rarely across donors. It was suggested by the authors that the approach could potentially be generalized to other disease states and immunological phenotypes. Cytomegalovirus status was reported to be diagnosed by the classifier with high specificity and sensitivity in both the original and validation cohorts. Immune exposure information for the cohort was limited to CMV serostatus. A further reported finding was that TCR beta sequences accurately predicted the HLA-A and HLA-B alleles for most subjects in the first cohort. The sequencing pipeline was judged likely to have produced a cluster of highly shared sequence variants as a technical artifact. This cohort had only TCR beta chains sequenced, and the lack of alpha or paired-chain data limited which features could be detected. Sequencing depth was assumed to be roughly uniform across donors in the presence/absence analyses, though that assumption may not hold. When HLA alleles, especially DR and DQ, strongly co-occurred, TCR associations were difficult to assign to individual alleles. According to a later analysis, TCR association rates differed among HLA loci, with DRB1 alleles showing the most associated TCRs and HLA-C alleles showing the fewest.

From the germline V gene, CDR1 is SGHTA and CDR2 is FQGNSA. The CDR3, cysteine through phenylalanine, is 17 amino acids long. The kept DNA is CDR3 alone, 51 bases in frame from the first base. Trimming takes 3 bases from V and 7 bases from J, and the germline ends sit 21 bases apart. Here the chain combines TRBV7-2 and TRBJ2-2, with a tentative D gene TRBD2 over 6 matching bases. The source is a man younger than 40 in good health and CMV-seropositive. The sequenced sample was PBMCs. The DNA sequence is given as TGTGCCAGCAGCTTCCCGAGCGTTAGCGGCTGGGTCGGGGAGCTGTTTTTT. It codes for CASSFPSVSGWVGELFF.